Each of the 17 T cell receptor beta chains below was sequenced from the same sample in a study of radiation and T cells in renal cell carcinoma. Clones were sequenced by immunoSEQ multiplex PCR, and TCRdb holds only the in-frame ones, with some missing. The data contain around 140,000 clones, 86% of them singletons. The time point: blood 4 weeks post-SBRT, at nephrectomy. Treatment reported: 15 Gy SBRT to primary tumor, nephrectomy 4 weeks later. Source: blood, taken from a patient whose treatment included radiotherapy and nephrectomy. The source is a woman between 45 and 65 years old with renal cell carcinoma.

V is TRBV5-1 and J is TRBJ2-3; 9 positions match TRBD1. Per germline, CDR1 SGHRS and CDR2 YFSETQ. Losses at the gene ends were 4 bases for V and 0 bases for J; bases not matched to a gene: 6. The CDR3 consists of 16 residues. The CDR3 loop reads CASSPGTGSSTDTQYF. CDR3 DNA sequence: TGCGCCAGCAGCCCCGGGACAGGGTCGAGCACAGATACGCAGTATTTT.

The chain recombines TRBV7-8 with TRBJ1-1; TRBD1 aligns across 7 bases. Per germline, CDR1 SGHVS and CDR2 FQNEAQ. V was pared by 1 base and J by 10 bases, with 9 bases of the junction left unmatched. The CDR3 has 14 amino acids. The chain's CDR3 is CASSLGVGTVTAFF. Written as DNA, the CDR3 is TGTGCCAGCAGCTTAGGAGTTGGGACAGTGACAGCTTTCTTT.

This sequence joins TRBV19 and TRBJ1-5; 8 bases are shared with TRBD1. Germline V gene lookup returns CDR1 LNHDA and CDR2 SQIVND (reference sequence). V shed 8 bases and J 3 bases; nucleotides not matched to a gene: 6. This CDR3 is built from 14 residues. CDR3 residues: CASSKDRVNQPQHF. As DNA, the CDR3 is TGTGCCAGTTCCAAGGACAGGGTCAATCAGCCCCAGCATTTT. The full variable domain, completed using reference TRBV19 and TRBJ1-5, is DGGITQSPKYLFRKEGQNVTLSCEQNLNHDAMYWYRQDPGQGLRLIYYSQIVNDFQKGDIAEGYSVSREKKESFPLTVTSAQKNPTAFYLCASSKDRVNQPQHFGDGTRLSIL.

The chain has TRBV4-3 and TRBJ2-5, with D unresolved. V dropped 1 base and J dropped 2 bases, with 14 bases sitting between them. This CDR3 region has 16 residues. Germline CDR1 LGHNA, CDR2 YSLEER. The CDR3 DNA sequence: TGCGCCAGCAGCCAAGGTAGACACCTAGAGCAAGAGACCCAGTACTTC. Amino acid sequence: CASSQGRHLEQETQYF.

The V gene is TRBV15, the J gene TRBJ2-7, with 10 positions matching TRBD1. V trimming: 4 bases; J trimming: 2 bases; junction bases outside the gene matches: 5. The CDR3 runs 15 residues. The germline V gene encodes CDR1 LNHNV and CDR2 YYDKDF (reference sequence). This CDR3 is CATSTTGTGAYEQYF. As DNA, the CDR3 is TGTGCCACCAGCACTACCGGGACAGGGGCCTACGAGCAGTACTTC.

V and J are TRBV27 and TRBJ2-5, with no clear D. The CDR3 sequence is 12 residues long. Germline values: CDR1 MNHEY, CDR2 SMNVEV (reference sequence). Trimming removed 4 bases at V and 4 bases at J, with 7 bases between. The CDR3 spells CASSYKGETQYF. CDR3 in DNA: TGTGCCAGCAGTTATAAGGGAGAGACCCAGTACTTC.

J is TRBJ2-7 and V is TRBV5-5; TRBD1 matches at 10 bases. Germline CDR1 SGHKS, CDR2 YYEKEE (reference sequence). The CDR3 runs to 15 residues. The V gene end was trimmed by 7 bases and the J gene end by 2 bases; junction bases not matched to a gene: 9. This chain's CDR3 is CASGKPGTGAYEQYF. DNA for the CDR3: TGTGCCAGCGGCAAACCCGGGACAGGGGCCTACGAGCAGTACTTC.

This chain connects TRBV10-2 to TRBJ1-1; 8 bases are a match to TRBD1. The junction had 2 bases not matched to a gene; V was cut back by 7 bases and J by 1 base. The CDR3 spans 13 residues. Germline V gene data show CDR1 as WSHSY and CDR2 as SAAADI. CDR3 bases: TGCGCCAGCACGACAGGGGAGAACACTGAAGCTTTCTTT. Translating it yields CASTTGENTEAFF.

V is TRBV5-1 and J is TRBJ2-3; either TRBD1 or TRBD2 may fit D (5 bases each). V lost 2 bases, J lost 5 bases, and 9 bases lay in between. Germline CDR1 and CDR2: SGHRS and YFSETQ. This CDR3 region has 13 residues. CDR3 in amino acids: CASSLGDVDTQYF. In DNA form, the CDR3 reads TGCGCCAGCAGCTTAGGGGACGTAGATACGCAGTATTTT.

The V call is TRBV10-1, the J call TRBJ2-3; no reliable D call. CDR1 and CDR2 (germline): WNHNN, SYGVQD (reference sequence). This CDR3 has 12 residues. V was cut by 4 bases and J by 0 bases, with 2 bases left in between. The CDR3 sequence: CASSVSTDTQYF. The CDR3 DNA sequence: TGCGCCAGCAGTGTAAGCACAGATACGCAGTATTTT.

This sequence joins TRBV5-6 and TRBJ2-1, with 9 bases lining up with TRBD2. The V segment lost 4 bases and the J segment 0 bases; nucleotides outside the gene matches: 2. This CDR3 is 15 amino acids long. Germline-derived CDR1 and CDR2 are SGHDT and YYEEEE. The CDR3 sequence is CASSHSGSSYNEQFF. CDR3 DNA: TGTGCCAGCAGCCATAGCGGGAGCTCCTACAATGAGCAGTTCTTC.

The chain uses TRBV7-2 and TRBJ2-5; possibly TRBD2 for D (5 bases). V lost 0 bases, J lost 5 bases, and 13 bases lay in between. The CDR3 covers 15 residues. Germline V gene data show CDR1 as SGHTA and CDR2 as FQGNSA. CDR3 loop: CASSLARYRGETQYF. The CDR3 region has the DNA TGTGCCAGCAGCTTAGCGCGGTACCGCGGGGAGACCCAGTACTTC.

This clone was counted a few times. The rearrangement links TRBV6-1 to TRBJ1-4, with TRBD1 matching 7 bases. Germline V CDR1 and CDR2: MNHNS, SASEGT. The CDR3 is made up of 13 amino acids. V lost 7 bases, J lost 8 bases, and 7 bases stayed unmatched. The CDR3: CASKGGGTEKLFF. CDR3 sequence (DNA): TGTGCCAGCAAGGGAGGGGGCACAGAAAAACTGTTTTTT.

The V call is TRBV7-9, the J call TRBJ2-6; no definite D call. CDR3 length equals 16 residues. V was cut by 3 bases and J by 0 bases, with 9 bases left in between. The germline V gene has CDR1 SEHNR and CDR2 FQNEAQ (reference sequence). The CDR3 nucleotides read TGTGCCAGCAGCTTTTCAGTTAGCTCTGGGGCCAACGTCCTGACTTTC. Its translation is CASSFSVSSGANVLTF.

This clone was found a few times. The chain employs TRBV5-6 and TRBJ1-1, with D unresolved. Germline CDR1 and CDR2: SGHDT and YYEEEE. The CDR3 has 13 residues. Trimming shortened V by 0 bases and J by 1 base, and 4 bases separated the two germline ends. In nucleotides, the CDR3 is TGTGCCAGCAGCTTGGTCAGGAACACTGAAGCTTTCTTT. Amino acid sequence: CASSLVRNTEAFF.

The rearrangement links TRBV6-6 to TRBJ1-2; D is uncertain. The germline V gene encodes CDR1 MNHNY and CDR2 SVGAGI (reference sequence). V dropped 6 bases and J dropped 7 bases, with 15 bases sitting between them. The CDR3 contains 13 residues. The CDR3 reads CASSPTRWSGYTF. Here the CDR3 DNA reads TGTGCCAGCAGCCCTACCCGGTGGTCTGGCTACACCTTC.

This sequence joins TRBV28 and TRBJ2-7; D remains unclear. The V gene's germline CDR1 is MDHEN and CDR2 SYDVKM. The CDR3 is 15 residues long. Trimming pared 2 bases from V and 0 bases from J, leaving 11 bases between. The CDR3 nucleotides are TGTGCCAGCAGTTTAGGAACGTACAGCTCCTACGAGCAGTACTTC. It translates to CASSLGTYSSYEQYF.